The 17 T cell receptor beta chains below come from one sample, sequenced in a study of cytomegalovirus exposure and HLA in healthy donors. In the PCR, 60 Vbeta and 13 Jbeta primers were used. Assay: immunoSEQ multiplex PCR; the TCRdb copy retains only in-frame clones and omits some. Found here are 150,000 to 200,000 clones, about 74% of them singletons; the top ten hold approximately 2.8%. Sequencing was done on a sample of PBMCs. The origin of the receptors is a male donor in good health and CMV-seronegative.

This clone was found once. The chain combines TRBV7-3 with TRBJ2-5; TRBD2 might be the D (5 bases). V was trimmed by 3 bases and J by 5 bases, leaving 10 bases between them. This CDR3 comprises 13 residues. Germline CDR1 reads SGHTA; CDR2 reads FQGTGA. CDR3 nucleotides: TGTGCCAGCAGCTTTGGGGAGCGGGAGACCCAGTACTTC. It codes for CASSFGERETQYF.

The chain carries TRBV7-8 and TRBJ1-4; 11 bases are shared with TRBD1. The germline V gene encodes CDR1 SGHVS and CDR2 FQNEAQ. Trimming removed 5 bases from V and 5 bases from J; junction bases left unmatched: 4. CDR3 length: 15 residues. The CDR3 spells CASSTRDRGNEKLFF. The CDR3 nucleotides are TGTGCCAGCAGCACCCGGGACAGGGGGAATGAAAAACTGTTTTTT.

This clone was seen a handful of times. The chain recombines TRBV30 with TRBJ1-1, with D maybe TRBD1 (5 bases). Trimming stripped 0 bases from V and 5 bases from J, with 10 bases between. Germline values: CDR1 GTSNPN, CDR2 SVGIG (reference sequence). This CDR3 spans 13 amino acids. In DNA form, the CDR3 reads TGTGCCTGGAGTGTGGGGGGAGGGACTGAAGCTTTCTTT. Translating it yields CAWSVGGGTEAFF. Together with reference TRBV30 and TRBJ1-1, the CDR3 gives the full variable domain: SQTIHQWPATLVQPVGSPLSLECTVEGTSNPNLYWYRQAAGRGLQLLFYSVGIGQISSEVPQNLSASRPQDRQFILSSKKLLLSDSGFYLCAWSVGGGTEAFFGQGTRLTVV.

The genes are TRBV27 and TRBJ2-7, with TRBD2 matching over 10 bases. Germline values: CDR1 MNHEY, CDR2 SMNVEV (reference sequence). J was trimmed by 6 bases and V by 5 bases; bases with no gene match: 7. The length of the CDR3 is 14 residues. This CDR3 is CASSHLAGVIEQYF. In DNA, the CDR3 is TGTGCCAGCAGTCATCTAGCGGGAGTGATCGAGCAGTACTTC.

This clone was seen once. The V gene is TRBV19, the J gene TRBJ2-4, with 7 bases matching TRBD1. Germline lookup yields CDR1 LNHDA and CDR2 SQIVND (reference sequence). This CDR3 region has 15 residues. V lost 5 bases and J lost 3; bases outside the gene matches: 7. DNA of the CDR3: TGTGCCAGTAGTTCCGGGACAGCTGGCAAAAACATTCAGTACTTC. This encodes CASSSGTAGKNIQYF. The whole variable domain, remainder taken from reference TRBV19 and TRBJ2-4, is DGGITQSPKYLFRKEGQNVTLSCEQNLNHDAMYWYRQDPGQGLRLIYYSQIVNDFQKGDIAEGYSVSREKKESFPLTVTSAQKNPTAFYLCASSSGTAGKNIQYFGAGTRLSVL.

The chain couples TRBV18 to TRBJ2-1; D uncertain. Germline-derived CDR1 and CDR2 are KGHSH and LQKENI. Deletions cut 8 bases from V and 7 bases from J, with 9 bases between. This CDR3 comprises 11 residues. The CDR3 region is CASLNLNEQFF. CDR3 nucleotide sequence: TGTGCCAGCCTGAACCTAAATGAGCAGTTCTTC.

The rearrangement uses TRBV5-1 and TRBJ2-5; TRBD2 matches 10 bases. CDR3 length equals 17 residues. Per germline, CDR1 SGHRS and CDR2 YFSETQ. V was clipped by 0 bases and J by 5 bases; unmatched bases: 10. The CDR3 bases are TGCGCCAGCAGCTTGGCGAGAAGCGGGAGGGCCCTTGAGACCCAGTACTTC. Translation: CASSLARSGRALETQYF.

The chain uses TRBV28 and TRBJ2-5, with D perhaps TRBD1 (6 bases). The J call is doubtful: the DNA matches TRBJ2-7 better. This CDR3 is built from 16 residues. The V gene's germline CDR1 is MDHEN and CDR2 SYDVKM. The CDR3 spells CASSASDRPRSYEQYF. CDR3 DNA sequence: TGTGCCAGCAGTGCGAGCGACAGGCCTCGCTCCTACGAGCAGTACTTC.

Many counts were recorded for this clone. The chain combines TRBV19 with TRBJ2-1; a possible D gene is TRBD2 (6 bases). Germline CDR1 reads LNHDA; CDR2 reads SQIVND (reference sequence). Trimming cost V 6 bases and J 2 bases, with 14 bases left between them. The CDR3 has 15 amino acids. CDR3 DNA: TGTGCCAGTAGCTCCTCCAGGGAGGCCTACAATGAGCAGTTCTTC. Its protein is CASSSSREAYNEQFF.

CDR3 in amino acids: CSVAEGGAQETQYF. The CDR3 DNA follows: TGCAGCGTTGCCGAGGGGGGGGCGCAAGAGACCCAGTACTTC. This chain joins TRBV29-1 and TRBJ2-5; perhaps TRBD2 as D (7 bases). The CDR3 totals 14 residues. The germline gives CDR1 SQVTM, CDR2 ANQGSEA. V was shortened by 4 bases and J by 2 bases, with 14 bases between the two germline ends.

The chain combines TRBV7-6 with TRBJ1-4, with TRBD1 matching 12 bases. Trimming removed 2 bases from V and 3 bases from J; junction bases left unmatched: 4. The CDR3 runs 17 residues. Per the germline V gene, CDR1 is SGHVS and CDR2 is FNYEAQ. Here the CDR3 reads CASSLQGQGASNEKLFF. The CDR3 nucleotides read TGTGCCAGCAGCTTACAGGGACAGGGGGCGTCTAATGAAAAACTGTTTTTT.

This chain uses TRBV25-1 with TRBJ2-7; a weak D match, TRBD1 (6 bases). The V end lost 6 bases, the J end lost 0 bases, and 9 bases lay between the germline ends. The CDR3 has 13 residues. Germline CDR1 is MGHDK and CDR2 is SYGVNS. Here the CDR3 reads CASRDSRSYEQYF. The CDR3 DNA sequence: TGTGCCAGCAGGGACAGCCGCTCCTACGAGCAGTACTTC.

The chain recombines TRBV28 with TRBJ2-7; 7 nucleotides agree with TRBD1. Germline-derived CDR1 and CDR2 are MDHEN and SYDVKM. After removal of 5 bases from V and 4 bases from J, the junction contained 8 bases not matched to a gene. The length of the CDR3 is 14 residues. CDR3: CASSIDRDRYEQYF. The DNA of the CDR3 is TGTGCCAGCAGTATCGACAGGGACAGATACGAGCAGTACTTC.

DNA for the CDR3: TGTGCCAGCAGCGTAGAGGGGGGGCGGGTGGAGCAGTTCTTC. Translation: CASSVEGGRVEQFF. This chain uses TRBV9 with TRBJ2-1; possible D gene TRBD2, 7 bases. The V and J ends lost 0 bases and 10 bases respectively, with 14 bases between them. This CDR3 has 14 amino acids. Germline V gene data show CDR1 as SGDLS and CDR2 as YYNGEE.

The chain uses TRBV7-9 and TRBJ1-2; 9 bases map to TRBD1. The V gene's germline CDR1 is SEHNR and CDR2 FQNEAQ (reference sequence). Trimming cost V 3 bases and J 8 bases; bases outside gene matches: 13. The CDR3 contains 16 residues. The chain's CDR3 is CASSFRTPQGAGGYTF. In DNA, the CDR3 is TGTGCCAGCAGCTTCCGGACCCCACAGGGGGCAGGGGGCTACACCTTC. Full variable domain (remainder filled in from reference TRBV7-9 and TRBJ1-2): DTGVSQNPRHKITKRGQNVTFRCDPISEHNRLYWYRQTLGQGPEFLTYFQNEAQLEKSRLLSDRFSAERPKGSFSTLEIQRTEQGDSAMYLCASSFRTPQGAGGYTFGSGTRLTVV.

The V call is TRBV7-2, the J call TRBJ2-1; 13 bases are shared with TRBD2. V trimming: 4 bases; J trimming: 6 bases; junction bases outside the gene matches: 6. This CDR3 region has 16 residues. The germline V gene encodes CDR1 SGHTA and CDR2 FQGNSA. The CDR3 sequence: CASSSQTSGRTNEQFF. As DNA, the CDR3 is TGTGCCAGCAGCTCCCAGACTAGCGGGAGGACCAATGAGCAGTTCTTC.

CDR3 sequence: CASSLTGGGTDTQYF. CDR3 nucleotides: TGTGCCAGCAGCCTAACAGGGGGGGGCACAGATACGCAGTATTTT. The rearrangement links TRBV28 to TRBJ2-3, with a tentative D call TRBD1 (8 bases). Trimming took 6 bases from V and 1 from J, leaving 14 bases between them. The CDR3 runs to 15 residues. Germline V CDR1 and CDR2: MDHEN, SYDVKM.